This T cell receptor beta chain stems from a study of cytomegalovirus exposure and HLA in healthy donors. Study details: From HLA-typed donors, an early data release held some 91 million unique TCRs. The study's findings and limits: In a later analysis, TCR beta V- and J-gene trimming showed a link to a missense DCLRE1C variant. A cluster of highly shared sequence variants was likely a sequencing artifact. Equally common other TCR beta chains were less clonally expanded than HLA-associated ones, a later analysis found.

This clone was detected once. Its antigen is unidentified. Use of 60 Vbeta and 13 Jbeta primers characterized the PCR. Using immunoSEQ multiplex PCR, the repertoire was profiled, and TCRdb retains in-frame clones only, with some absent. This sample yields about 95,000 clones, of which approximately 80% are seen a single time; less than 5% belongs to the top ten. Trimming took 4 bases from V and 3 from J, leaving 10 bases between them. Germline-derived CDR1 and CDR2 are LGHNA and YNFKEQ. The CDR3 extends over 14 amino acids. V and J are TRBV4-2 and TRBJ1-3; D is uncertain. The material sequenced was PBMCs. This TCR came from a woman in her 40s in good health and CMV-seronegative. The CDR3 is CASSPEGLGNTIYF. The CDR3 DNA sequence: TGTGCCAGCAGCCCCGAGGGTCTTGGAAACACCATATATTTT.